The T cell receptor beta chain under discussion was sequenced for a study of T cells after yellow fever vaccination. Study-wide background: Fractions of limited cellularity were prepared by means of SMART-Seq v4 Ultra Low Input. Findings and limits, study-wide: Boosting was followed by the reappearance of most primary-vaccination clones (about 96% CD4, around 91% CD8). Overlap between CD4 and CD8 compartments was detected for a small share of clonotypes.

In regard to this clonotype: Its antigen is not known.

Germline trimming cut 8 bases from V and 9 bases from J; bases unmatched to any gene: 5. This CDR3 comprises 14 residues. In germline, CDR1 is WSHSY, CDR2 SAAADI. It was through 5'RACE template switching that TCR cDNA was made, with a universal primer site and UMIs added. TCRdb re-called the 5' RACE reads with MiXCR, one entry per CDR3 protein. The sample includes approximately 340,000 distinct CDR3 sequences, roughly 8.7% seen only once; the top ten take roughly 18%. This TCR came from a man younger than 35 who received the YFV17D yellow fever vaccine. The J gene is TRBJ2-1, the V gene TRBV10-2, with 15 bases aligning to TRBD2. The specimen comprised PBMCs, sampled on the day of the first yellow fever vaccination. The DNA of the CDR3 is TGCGCCAGCCGGACTAGCGGGGGGGCCTCTGAGCAGTTCTTC. Amino acid sequence: CASRTSGGASEQFF.